This is a list of T cell receptor beta chains from one sample in a study of shared clonotypes between healthy human individuals. Assay used: immunoSEQ multiplex PCR; TCRdb lists only in-frame clones, some missing. The table lists hundreds of thousands of clones, around 72% of them singletons. The sequenced sample was memory CD4+ T cells sorted from blood. The receptors were sampled from a woman in her twenties or thirties in good health. The CDR3 runs from the conserved cysteine through the conserved F or W. Fields, in order: J gene, clone size, D gene, V gene, CDR3 length, CDR3 protein, CDR3 DNA. A D gene is named only where the DNA matches it firmly. Clone size is given for some rows only: seen once, a few or many times, or a class if the clone is expanded.

j_gene: TRBJ1-2
abundance: once
d_gene: TRBD1
v_gene: TRBV6-1
len: 14
CDR3aa: CASSGTGRGYGYTF
CDR3nt: TGTGCCAGCAGCGGGACAGGTCGAGGGTATGGCTACACCTTC

j_gene: TRBJ2-7
abundance: NA
d_gene: NA
v_gene: TRBV5-6
len: 15
CDR3aa: CASSLNGRGEYEQYF
CDR3nt: TGTGCCAGCAGCTTGAATGGCAGGGGGGAATACGAGCAGTACTTC

j_gene: TRBJ2-7
abundance: NA
d_gene: NA
v_gene: TRBV20-1
len: 11
CDR3aa: CSAKQGYEQYF
CDR3nt: TGCAGTGCCAAACAGGGCTACGAGCAGTACTTC

j_gene: TRBJ1-2
abundance: NA
d_gene: TRBD1
v_gene: TRBV2
len: 16
CDR3aa: CASSKTRQGASWGYTF
CDR3nt: TGTGCCAGCAGCAAGACCAGACAGGGGGCCTCGTGGGGCTACACCTTC

j_gene: TRBJ1-3
abundance: NA
d_gene: NA
v_gene: TRBV25-1
len: 15
CDR3aa: CASSDPSRAGNTIYF
CDR3nt: TGTGCCAGCAGTGACCCTAGTAGGGCTGGAAACACCATATATTTT

j_gene: TRBJ1-2
abundance: NA
d_gene: NA
v_gene: TRBV19
len: 14
CDR3aa: CASSPPGRDYGYTF
CDR3nt: TGTGCCAGTAGTCCCCCGGGACGGGACTATGGCTACACCTTC

j_gene: TRBJ2-7
abundance: NA
d_gene: NA
v_gene: TRBV11-2
len: 15
CDR3aa: CASSLIKGAQYEQYF
CDR3nt: TGTGCCAGCAGCTTAATAAAGGGCGCCCAATACGAGCAGTACTTC

j_gene: TRBJ2-7
abundance: NA
d_gene: NA
v_gene: TRBV10-1
len: 12
CDR3aa: CASSPSSYEQYF
CDR3nt: TGCGCCAGCAGCCCAAGCTCCTACGAGCAGTACTTC

j_gene: TRBJ2-4
abundance: NA
d_gene: TRBD1
v_gene: TRBV14
len: 16
CDR3aa: CASSRSGTGKGNIQYF
CDR3nt: TGTGCCAGCAGCAGATCCGGGACAGGGAAAGGTAACATTCAGTACTTC

j_gene: TRBJ2-3
abundance: few
d_gene: NA
v_gene: TRBV6-5
len: 13
CDR3aa: CASSSGGTDTQYF
CDR3nt: TGTGCCAGCAGCTCGGGAGGCACAGATACGCAGTATTTT

j_gene: TRBJ2-7
abundance: once
d_gene: NA
v_gene: TRBV27
len: 15
CDR3aa: CASRPVGGRSYEQYF
CDR3nt: TGTGCCAGCAGGCCGGTCGGAGGTCGCTCCTACGAGCAGTACTTC

j_gene: TRBJ1-2
abundance: NA
d_gene: NA
v_gene: TRBV10-2
len: 12
CDR3aa: CATSKTEGGYTF
CDR3nt: TGCGCCACCTCAAAAACCGAGGGCGGCTACACCTTC

j_gene: TRBJ2-1
abundance: NA
d_gene: TRBD2
v_gene: TRBV5-1
len: 17
CDR3aa: CASSSYLSGRGGNEQFF
CDR3nt: TGCGCCAGCAGCTCCTATCTTAGCGGGAGAGGTGGCAATGAGCAGTTCTTC

j_gene: TRBJ2-7
abundance: NA
d_gene: NA
v_gene: TRBV2
len: 18
CDR3aa: CASRAELGFEFSPYEQYF
CDR3nt: TGTGCCAGCAGGGCGGAGCTGGGTTTTGAGTTTTCCCCCTACGAGCAGTACTTC

j_gene: TRBJ1-1
abundance: few
d_gene: TRBD1
v_gene: TRBV6-1
len: 14
CDR3aa: CASSRAGGHTEAFF
CDR3nt: TGTGCCAGCTCCAGGGCAGGGGGCCACACTGAAGCTTTCTTT

j_gene: TRBJ1-2
abundance: NA
d_gene: NA
v_gene: TRBV27
len: 13
CDR3aa: CASSLYTGYGYTF
CDR3nt: TGTGCCAGCAGTCTCTATACAGGGTATGGCTACACCTTC

j_gene: TRBJ1-6
abundance: many
d_gene: NA
v_gene: TRBV6-5
len: 15
CDR3aa: CASSRRGQRSSPLHF
CDR3nt: TGTGCCAGCAGCCGCCGAGGACAAAGGAGTTCACCCCTCCACTTT

j_gene: TRBJ1-2
abundance: NA
d_gene: TRBD1
v_gene: TRBV5-6
len: 16
CDR3aa: CASSSPGTGSNYGYTF
CDR3nt: TGTGCCAGCAGCTCCCCCGGGACAGGGTCGAACTATGGCTACACCTTC

j_gene: TRBJ1-4
abundance: NA
d_gene: NA
v_gene: TRBV7-2
len: 16
CDR3aa: CASSPRDTVWGEKLFF
CDR3nt: TGTGCCAGCAGCCCACGGGACACCGTCTGGGGTGAAAAACTGTTTTTT

j_gene: TRBJ2-7
abundance: NA
d_gene: TRBD1
v_gene: TRBV27
len: 15
CDR3aa: CASSGYGTESKEQYF
CDR3nt: TGTGCCAGCAGTGGTTACGGGACAGAGTCGAAGGAGCAGTACTTC

j_gene: TRBJ2-7
abundance: NA
d_gene: NA
v_gene: TRBV4-2
len: 14
CDR3aa: CASSQDFREGEQYF
CDR3nt: TGTGCCAGCAGCCAAGATTTCAGGGAAGGCGAGCAGTACTTC

j_gene: TRBJ1-1
abundance: NA
d_gene: NA
v_gene: TRBV5-1
len: 13
CDR3aa: CASRLKGNTEAFF
CDR3nt: TGCGCCAGCAGGTTAAAGGGGAACACTGAAGCTTTCTTT

j_gene: TRBJ2-2
abundance: NA
d_gene: TRBD1
v_gene: TRBV11-2
len: 14
CDR3aa: CASSSGQGNGELFF
CDR3nt: TGTGCCAGCAGCTCGGGACAGGGGAATGGGGAGCTGTTTTTT

j_gene: TRBJ1-4
abundance: NA
d_gene: NA
v_gene: TRBV2
len: 13
CDR3aa: CASKVDEGGKLFF
CDR3nt: TGTGCCAGCAAGGTAGACGAGGGAGGAAAACTGTTTTTT

j_gene: TRBJ1-4
abundance: few
d_gene: NA
v_gene: TRBV28
len: 15
CDR3aa: CASSSPGRGNEKLFF
CDR3nt: TGTGCCAGCAGTTCGCCAGGACGCGGGAATGAAAAACTGTTTTTT

j_gene: TRBJ2-4
abundance: NA
d_gene: NA
v_gene: TRBV7-2
len: 14
CDR3aa: CASSLAADGNIQYF
CDR3nt: TGTGCCAGCAGCTTAGCGGCGGACGGAAACATTCAGTACTTC

j_gene: TRBJ2-7
abundance: NA
d_gene: NA
v_gene: TRBV7-3
len: 14
CDR3aa: CASSLGDGSYEQYF
CDR3nt: TGTGCCAGCAGCTTGGGGGACGGCTCCTACGAGCAGTACTTC

j_gene: TRBJ1-1
abundance: NA
d_gene: NA
v_gene: TRBV20-1
len: 11
CDR3aa: CSARPNTEAFF
CDR3nt: TGCAGTGCTAGGCCAAACACTGAAGCTTTCTTT

j_gene: TRBJ2-7
abundance: few
d_gene: TRBD1
v_gene: TRBV11-2
len: 14
CDR3aa: CASSPARDSYEQYF
CDR3nt: TGTGCCAGCAGCCCGGCCCGGGACAGCTACGAGCAGTACTTC

j_gene: TRBJ2-7
abundance: few
d_gene: TRBD1
v_gene: TRBV4-1
len: 15
CDR3aa: CASSQDPGQGREQYF
CDR3nt: TGCGCCAGCAGCCAAGATCCAGGACAGGGTCGCGAGCAGTACTTC

j_gene: TRBJ2-3
abundance: many
d_gene: NA
v_gene: TRBV19
len: 15
CDR3aa: CASSIGDPATDTQYF
CDR3nt: TGTGCCAGTAGTATTGGGGACCCTGCCACAGATACGCAGTATTTT

j_gene: TRBJ2-1
abundance: NA
d_gene: NA
v_gene: TRBV9
len: 13
CDR3aa: CASSLGPYNEQFF
CDR3nt: TGTGCCAGCAGCCTCGGACCATACAATGAGCAGTTCTTC

j_gene: TRBJ2-5
abundance: NA
d_gene: NA
v_gene: TRBV6-1
len: 13
CDR3aa: CAVQQNHQETQYF
CDR3nt: TGTGCCGTTCAGCAAAACCACCAAGAGACCCAGTACTTC

j_gene: TRBJ2-7
abundance: NA
d_gene: TRBD1
v_gene: TRBV9
len: 15
CDR3aa: CASSVGETGAYEQYF
CDR3nt: TGTGCCAGCAGCGTAGGTGAGACAGGGGCCTACGAGCAGTACTTC

j_gene: TRBJ2-4
abundance: few
d_gene: NA
v_gene: TRBV6-1
len: 18
CDR3aa: CASSEALGGTHFENIQYF
CDR3nt: TGTGCCAGCAGTGAAGCGCTAGGAGGGACTCATTTCGAAAACATTCAGTACTTC

j_gene: TRBJ1-1
abundance: NA
d_gene: TRBD1
v_gene: TRBV19
len: 15
CDR3aa: CASSAPRTGLTEAFF
CDR3nt: TGTGCCAGTAGTGCCCCCCGGACAGGGTTGACTGAAGCTTTCTTT

j_gene: TRBJ2-2
abundance: NA
d_gene: NA
v_gene: TRBV7-2
len: 18
CDR3aa: CASSLGRRVALNTGELFF
CDR3nt: TGTGCCAGCAGCTTAGGTAGAAGGGTAGCGTTGAACACCGGGGAGCTGTTTTTT

j_gene: TRBJ1-3
abundance: many
d_gene: TRBD1
v_gene: TRBV5-1
len: 14
CDR3aa: CASSWTGEGNTIYF
CDR3nt: TGCGCCAGCAGCTGGACAGGGGAGGGAAACACCATATATTTT

j_gene: TRBJ2-7
abundance: once
d_gene: NA
v_gene: TRBV7-9
len: 15
CDR3aa: CASSKGGPSSYEQYF
CDR3nt: TGTGCCAGCAGCAAAGGGGGTCCGTCCTCCTACGAGCAGTACTTC

j_gene: TRBJ2-7
abundance: once
d_gene: TRBD2
v_gene: TRBV28
len: 15
CDR3aa: CASSRGTSGNPEQYF
CDR3nt: TGTGCCAGCAGCAGGGGGACTAGCGGGAATCCCGAGCAGTACTTC